This TCR beta chain was sequenced for a study of T cells in Graves' hyperthyroidism and ophthalmopathy. The V and J ends lost 6 bases and 4 bases, in that order; junction bases with no gene match: 6. Germline V CDR1 and CDR2: SGHTA, FQGNSA. The CDR3 spans 15 residues. RNA transcripts were the template for amplifying TCR beta CDR3 regions. A set of HTBI primers served as the primers for a first-round RT-PCR of the TCR CDR3. TCRdb reanalysed the multiplex PCR reads using MiXCR and keeps one entry per CDR3 protein. The table has more than 550,000 distinct CDR3 sequences, less than 45% seen once; the top ten hold under 8.5%. This clonotype was found many times. The antigen remains undetermined. Findings and caveats of the study: Blood samples included most of the expanded thyroid clonotypes exceeding 0.001.

Material for sequencing was peripheral blood or thyroid tissue (not recorded which). The chain links TRBV7-2 to TRBJ1-6, with 7 bases matching TRBD1. The TCR originated in an adult man with Graves' disease, either hyperthyroidism or ophthalmopathy (not recorded which). CDR3 coding DNA: TGTGCCAGCAGAAAACAGGGGACTTATAATTCACCCCTCCACTTT. Its protein is CASRKQGTYNSPLHF.